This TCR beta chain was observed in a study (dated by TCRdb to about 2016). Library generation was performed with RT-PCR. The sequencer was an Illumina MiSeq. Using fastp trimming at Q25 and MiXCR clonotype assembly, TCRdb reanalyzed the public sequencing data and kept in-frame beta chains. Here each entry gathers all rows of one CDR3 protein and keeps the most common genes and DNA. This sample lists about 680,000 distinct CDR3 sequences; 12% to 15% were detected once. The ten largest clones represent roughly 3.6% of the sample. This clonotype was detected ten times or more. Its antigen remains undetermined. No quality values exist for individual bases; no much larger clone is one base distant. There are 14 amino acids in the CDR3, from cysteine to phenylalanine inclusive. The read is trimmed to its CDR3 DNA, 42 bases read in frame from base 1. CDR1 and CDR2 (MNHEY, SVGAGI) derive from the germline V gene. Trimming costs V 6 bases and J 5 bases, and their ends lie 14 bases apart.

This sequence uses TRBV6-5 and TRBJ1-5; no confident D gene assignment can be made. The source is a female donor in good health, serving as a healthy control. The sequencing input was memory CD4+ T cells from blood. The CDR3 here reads CASRPRAGYQPQHF. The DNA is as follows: TGTGCCAGCAGACCCCGGGCCGGTTATCAGCCCCAGCATTTT.